These 6 T cell receptor beta chains were sequenced from one sample in a study of radiation and T cells in renal cell carcinoma. The repertoire was sequenced with immunoSEQ multiplex PCR; TCRdb's copy has only in-frame clones and lacks some. The sample yields 150,000 or so clones, 88% seen once. Time point noted: baseline pretreatment blood. The treatment was: 15 Gy SBRT to primary tumor, nephrectomy 4 weeks later. The sample here was blood, taken from a patient whose treatment included radiotherapy and nephrectomy. These TCRs come from a woman in her 70s with renal cell carcinoma.

The chain has TRBV21-1 and TRBJ2-3. TRBV21-1 is described as a pseudogene. CDR3 length: 12 amino acids. The CDR3 DNA reads TGTGCCAGCAGCAAAGAGGCAGATACGCAGTATTTT. This translates into CASSKEADTQYF.

This clone was counted only a few times. The V call is TRBV7-9, the J call TRBJ2-5, with D possibly being TRBD2 (6 bases). The CDR3 is made up of 15 amino acids. The germline CDR1 and CDR2 sequences are SEHNR and FQNEAQ (reference sequence). V was clipped by 6 bases and J by 2 bases, with 16 bases between them. The CDR3 region is CASRLGRGAQETQYF. CDR3 nucleotide sequence: TGTGCCAGCAGGCTTGGCCGCGGGGCGCAAGAGACCCAGTACTTC.

V and J are TRBV28 and TRBJ2-7, with D perhaps being TRBD1 or TRBD2 (5 bases each). Germline V gene lookup returns CDR1 MDHEN and CDR2 SYDVKM. Trimming cost V 6 bases and J 4 bases, with 19 bases left between them. The CDR3 is made up of 15 amino acids. CDR3 nucleotide sequence: TGTGCCAGCAGCCACCTCCGAGGGGCGCGGTACGAGCAGTACTTC. This encodes CASSHLRGARYEQYF.

The V call is TRBV11-2, the J call TRBJ1-2; D not certain. This CDR3 region has 15 residues. Germline V gene lookup returns CDR1 SGHAT and CDR2 FQNNGV. V lost 2 bases to trimming and J lost 5 bases, with 15 bases between them. Written as DNA, the CDR3 is TGTGCCAGCAGCTTACCACCGACCAAACCATATGGCTACACCTTC. It yields the protein CASSLPPTKPYGYTF.

The V call is TRBV15, the J call TRBJ2-3, with D uncertain. Germline loops: CDR1 LNHNV, CDR2 YYDKDF (reference sequence). The CDR3 is 13 residues long. V was cut by 5 bases and J by 5 bases, with 11 bases left in between. The DNA of the CDR3 is TGTGCCACCAGCTCACCAGGCGGAGATACGCAGTATTTT. Its translation is CATSSPGGDTQYF.

This CDR3 is CASSGDTYNEQFF. As DNA, the CDR3 is TGTGCCAGCAGTGGGGACACCTACAATGAGCAGTTCTTC. This chain connects TRBV6-1 to TRBJ2-1, with TRBD1 as a possible D gene (6 bases). Germline V gives CDR1 MNHNS, CDR2 SASEGT. The CDR3 covers 13 residues. V was clipped by 4 bases and J by 2 bases, with 6 bases between them.